A selection of T cell receptor beta chains follows, all from one sample in a study of T cells in Graves' hyperthyroidism and ophthalmopathy. One entry per CDR3 protein, called by TCRdb with MiXCR from the multiplex PCR reads. The sample yields about 200,000 distinct CDR3 sequences, approximately 16% seen once. The sample taken for sequencing was blood. Receptors were obtained from a woman between 50 and 59 years old with Graves' hyperthyroidism. CDR3s include the opening cysteine and the closing phenylalanine or tryptophan. A D gene is named only where the DNA matches it firmly. Where a row states a size, it is once, few, many or the class of an expanded clone; other rows omit it.

cdr3_aa cdr3_nt v_call d_call clone_size j_call
CSARGLVGRALLTDTQYF TGCAGTGCTAGAGGCCTTGTCGGGAGGGCCCTTCTCACAGATACGCAGTATTTT TRBV20-1 TRBD2 many TRBJ2-3
CAWSSGVREQYF TGTGCCTGGAGTTCTGGAGTGCGCGAGCAGTACTTC TRBV30 . many TRBJ2-7
CASRLPDSYEQYF TGTGCCAGCCGACTACCGGACTCCTACGAGCAGTACTTC TRBV28 . many TRBJ2-7
CASSIGGSYNEQFF TGTGCCAGTAGTATCGGAGGCTCCTACAATGAGCAGTTCTTC TRBV19 . . TRBJ2-1
CSARGQVNTEAFF TGCAGCGCCCGAGGGCAGGTAAACACTGAAGCTTTCTTT TRBV29-1 . few TRBJ1-1
CAIEGGGTYNEQFF TGTGCCATCGAGGGGGGAGGGACCTACAATGAGCAGTTCTTC TRBV24-1 . many TRBJ2-1
CASSLDRVRRDTQYF TGTGCCAGCAGTCTGGACAGGGTCCGGCGAGATACGCAGTATTTT TRBV12-3/TRBV12-4 TRBD1 many TRBJ2-3
CASSPKGQLTNYGYTF TGCGCCAGCAGCCCCAAGGGACAGCTTACTAACTATGGCTACACCTTC TRBV5-1 TRBD1 . TRBJ1-2
CASSRDSMNYGYTF TGTGCCAGCAGTCGGGACAGCATGAACTATGGCTACACCTTC TRBV12-3/TRBV12-4 TRBD1 few TRBJ1-2
CASSLRGTSGRASFNEQFF TGTGCCAGCAGTTTACGGGGGACTAGCGGGAGGGCCAGTTTCAATGAGCAGTTCTTC TRBV27 TRBD2 . TRBJ2-1
CSVISGLAGVPGANVLTF TGCAGCGTCATCTCGGGACTAGCGGGAGTCCCTGGGGCCAACGTCCTGACTTTC TRBV29-1 TRBD2 . TRBJ2-6
CASSLEQGAPYEQYF TGCGCCAGCAGCTTGGAACAGGGGGCGCCTTACGAGCAGTACTTC TRBV5-1 TRBD1 few TRBJ2-7
CASSSSGRGGNEQFF TGTGCCAGCAGTTCCAGCGGGAGGGGGGGCAATGAGCAGTTCTTC TRBV2 TRBD2 many TRBJ2-1
CASTLGQLEAFF TGTGCCAGTACCCTGGGACAACTGGAAGCTTTCTTT TRBV19 . many TRBJ1-1
CASSLFSNSYNEQFF TGTGCCAGCAGCTTATTCAGCAACTCCTACAATGAGCAGTTCTTC TRBV7-3 . many TRBJ2-1
CASSSIRGSGNTQYF TGTGCCAGCAGCTCGATTCGCGGGAGTGGTAATACGCAGTATTTT TRBV7-3 TRBD2 many TRBJ2-3
CASSQGWAATNEKLFF TGTGCCAGCAGCCAAGGGTGGGCAGCAACTAATGAAAAACTGTTTTTT TRBV14 . once TRBJ1-4
CASSGPLNTEAFF TGTGCCAGCAGCGGACCGCTGAACACTGAAGCTTTCTTT TRBV11-3 . many TRBJ1-1
CASSLFRTSGSKQYF TGTGCCAGCAGTTTATTCCGGACTAGCGGGAGCAAGCAGTACTTC TRBV28 TRBD2 many TRBJ2-7
CASSDAGTGVQPQHF TGTGCCAGCAGTGACGCCGGGACAGGGGTACAGCCCCAGCATTTT TRBV2 TRBD1 many TRBJ1-5
CAWSFPGFHSETQYF TGTGCCTGGAGTTTCCCGGGATTCCACTCGGAGACCCAGTACTTC TRBV30 . many TRBJ2-5
CSPWVAGSYNEQFF TGCAGCCCCTGGGTAGCGGGGTCCTACAATGAGCAGTTCTTC TRBV29-1 TRBD2 many TRBJ2-1
CAISDMGVGNQPQHF TGTGCCATCAGTGATATGGGGGTGGGCAATCAGCCCCAGCATTTT TRBV10-3 . . TRBJ1-5
CASLPGLNTEAFF TGTGCCAGCTTACCGGGACTGAACACTGAAGCTTTCTTT TRBV18 . . TRBJ1-1
CSAKGTSGRQETQYF TGCAGTGCTAAAGGGACTAGCGGGAGACAAGAGACCCAGTACTTC TRBV20-1 TRBD2 many TRBJ2-5
CASSLLAASYNEQFF TGTGCCAGCAGTTTATTAGCGGCCTCCTACAATGAGCAGTTCTTC TRBV12-3/TRBV12-4 . . TRBJ2-1
CASSLSSGRAQNEQFF TGTGCCAGCAGCTTATCTAGCGGGAGGGCGCAGAATGAGCAGTTCTTC TRBV7-2 TRBD2 few TRBJ2-1
CASSQRLAGAREQFF TGTGCCAGCAGCCAGCGACTAGCGGGAGCTCGTGAGCAGTTCTTC TRBV4-2 TRBD2 . TRBJ2-1
CASSMQFTDTQYF TGTGCCAGTAGTATGCAGTTCACAGATACGCAGTATTTT TRBV19 . few TRBJ2-3
CAWMPGLNSPLHF TGTGCCTGGATGCCAGGGCTCAATTCACCCCTCCACTTT TRBV30 . once TRBJ1-6
CASSLTLSGTANEKLFF TGTGCCAGCAGCTTAACTCTTTCCGGGACAGCTAATGAAAAACTGTTTTTT TRBV11-3 TRBD1 few TRBJ1-4
CASSPGQAPNTEAFF TGTGCCAGCTCGCCAGGGCAGGCGCCGAACACTGAAGCTTTCTTT TRBV19 . . TRBJ1-1
CASSDPNYMDTEAFF TGTGCCAGCAGTGACCCCAACTACATGGACACTGAAGCTTTCTTT TRBV25-1 . many TRBJ1-1
CASSINLNTGELFF TGTGCCAGTAGTATTAACCTCAACACCGGGGAGCTGTTTTTT TRBV19 . . TRBJ2-2
CASSVQAGGSYNEQFF TGTGCCAGCAGCGTACAAGCGGGAGGGTCCTACAATGAGCAGTTCTTC TRBV9 TRBD2 . TRBJ2-1
CASSLLPGTSGSARVNEQFF TGTGCCAGCAGTTTATTGCCCGGGACTAGCGGGAGCGCCCGGGTCAATGAGCAGTTCTTC TRBV27 TRBD2 many TRBJ2-1
CASSQVLSGGSTEAFF TGCGCCAGCAGCCAAGTCCTTTCTGGGGGAAGCACTGAAGCTTTCTTT TRBV4-1 . few TRBJ1-1
CATRRRGYNEQFF TGTGCCACCCGACGGCGGGGGTACAATGAGCAGTTCTTC TRBV15 TRBD2 many TRBJ2-1
CASSESGTHEQFF TGCGCCAGCAGCGAATCAGGGACCCATGAGCAGTTCTTC TRBV5-1 . many TRBJ2-1
CASSQDLAVYEQYF TGTGCCAGCAGCCAAGATTTGGCAGTCTACGAGCAGTACTTC TRBV3-1 . many TRBJ2-7
CASSPGSGLADTGELFF TGTGCCAGCAGTCCTGGGAGTGGGCTAGCGGACACCGGGGAGCTGTTTTTT TRBV7-2 TRBD2 . TRBJ2-2
CSARGASGRTDTQYF TGCAGTGCTAGAGGGGCTAGCGGGCGCACAGATACGCAGTATTTT TRBV20-1 TRBD2 many TRBJ2-3
CASTVGPGTWSGANVLTF TGTGCCAGCACCGTAGGGCCGGGGACCTGGTCTGGGGCCAACGTCCTGACTTTC TRBV28 . many TRBJ2-6
CASSYGTVKNIQYF TGTGCCAGCAGCTACGGGACAGTAAAAAACATTCAGTACTTC TRBV7-2 TRBD1 . TRBJ2-4
CASSSSTGPNQPQHF TGTGCCAGCAGTTCAAGTACAGGGCCCAATCAGCCCCAGCATTTT TRBV12-3/TRBV12-4 . many TRBJ1-5
CASSFPANTGELFF TGTGCCAGCAGCTTCCCAGCAAACACCGGGGAGCTGTTTTTT TRBV7-3 . many TRBJ2-2
CASSLAPEYEQYF TGTGCCAGCAGCTTAGCCCCAGAATACGAGCAGTACTTC TRBV7-8 . . TRBJ2-7
CASSYNPNQPQHF TGTGCCAGCAGTTACAATCCAAATCAGCCCCAGCATTTT TRBV6-5 . many TRBJ1-5
CASRRWGEVAQYF TGTGCCAGCAGGCGATGGGGCGAGGTGGCCCAGTACTTC TRBV6-1 . many TRBJ2-5
CASSGGSRNTEAFF TGTGCCAGCTCAGGGGGGTCGAGGAACACTGAAGCTTTCTTT TRBV18 . many TRBJ1-1
CASSERRAGASEAFF TGTGCCAGCAGTGAACGGAGGGCAGGAGCCTCTGAAGCTTTCTTT TRBV6-1 . few TRBJ1-1
CATTPGIYEQYF TGTGCCACCACTCCTGGTATCTACGAGCAGTACTTC TRBV6-1 . many TRBJ2-7
CSVPPIFNVQFF TGCAGCGTTCCTCCAATTTTTAATGTGCAGTTCTTC TRBV29-1 . . TRBJ2-1
CAWTWDGSTEAFF TGTGCCTGGACTTGGGATGGGAGCACTGAAGCTTTCTTT TRBV30 . many TRBJ1-1